Listed below are T cell receptor beta chains from one sample, sequenced in a study of control samples from healthy donors and cancer patients. Sequenced by immunoSEQ multiplex PCR; TCRdb stores in-frame clones only, minus some. Of roughly 88,000 clones listed, 85% were seen once; the top ten hold around a fifth. The sequenced material came from blood. The receptors were sampled from a man in his thirties or forties in good health. CDR3s include the opening cysteine and the closing phenylalanine or tryptophan. The order of the fields is J gene, V gene, D gene, clone size, CDR3 length, CDR3 protein, CDR3 DNA. The D gene is left open where the match is weak. Clone sizes are given selectively: once, few, many, or a class where the clone is expanded.

TRBJ1-3 | TRBV5-1 | - | - | 15 | CASSFMTGSGNTIYF | TGCGCCAGCAGCTTCATGACGGGCTCTGGAAACACCATATATTTT
TRBJ1-2 | TRBV3-1/TRBV3-2 | - | - | 12 | CATSAGNYGYTF | TGTGCCACCTCGGCCGGAAACTATGGCTACACCTTC
TRBJ2-1 | TRBV20-1 | - | - | 11 | CSATSGGNQFF | TGCAGTGCCACCTCAGGGGGGAATCAGTTCTTC
TRBJ1-6 | TRBV5-1 | - | - | 15 | CASSLVGPGNSPLHF | TGCGCCAGCAGCTTGGTGGGACCAGGGAATTCACCCCTCCACTTT
TRBJ2-5 | TRBV5-1 | - | - | 15 | CASSLVPQLQETQYF | TGCGCCAGCAGCTTGGTGCCACAACTCCAAGAGACCCAGTACTTC
TRBJ1-1 | TRBV7-2 | - | - | 13 | CASSLRGSTEAFF | TGTGCCAGCAGCTTAAGGGGGAGCACTGAAGCTTTCTTT
TRBJ2-2 | TRBV19 | TRBD1 | - | 13 | CASRDRATGELFF | TGTGCCAGCCGGGACAGGGCCACCGGGGAGCTGTTTTTT
TRBJ2-7 | TRBV11-2 | TRBD1 | - | 11 | CASSRTGSRYF | TGTGCCAGCAGCCGGACAGGTAGTAGGTACTTC
TRBJ1-6 | TRBV30 | TRBD1 | - | 15 | CAWTLGTGGDSPLHF | TGTGCCTGGACCCTAGGGACAGGGGGGGATTCACCCCTCCACTTT
TRBJ2-7 | TRBV6-5 | - | few | 15 | CASRESGAFSYEQYF | TGTGCCAGCAGGGAGTCAGGGGCTTTCTCCTACGAGCAGTACTTC
TRBJ1-2 | TRBV2 | - | few | 14 | CASRAPGPMSGYTF | TGTGCCAGCAGGGCGCCGGGACCGATGAGCGGCTACACCTTC
TRBJ1-4 | TRBV4-1 | - | - | 15 | CASSQDTGYNEKLFF | TGCGCCAGCAGCCAAGATACAGGTTATAATGAAAAACTGTTTTTT
TRBJ2-4 | TRBV19 | - | - | 14 | CASSIGSGWNIQYF | TGTGCCAGTAGTATTGGGTCCGGATGGAACATTCAGTACTTC
TRBJ2-5 | TRBV4-1 | TRBD2 | - | 17 | CASSQESTGGLQETQYF | TGCGCCAGCAGCCAAGAATCGACGGGGGGACTTCAAGAGACCCAGTACTTC
TRBJ2-1 | TRBV5-5 | - | - | 12 | CASSWTGDEQFF | TGTGCCAGCAGCTGGACTGGGGATGAGCAGTTCTTC
TRBJ2-1 | TRBV3-1/TRBV3-2 | TRBD2 | - | 13 | CASSQRGGRGQFF | TGTGCCAGCAGCCAACGGGGGGGCCGGGGGCAGTTCTTC
TRBJ2-1 | TRBV7-9 | TRBD2 | - | 17 | CASSLRTSGGAVDEQFF | TGTGCCAGCAGCTTGAGGACTAGCGGGGGGGCCGTCGATGAGCAGTTCTTC
TRBJ2-7 | TRBV3-1/TRBV3-2 | TRBD2 | - | 14 | CASSPGTSGGASYF | TGTGCCAGCAGCCCCGGGACTAGCGGGGGGGCTTCATACTTC
TRBJ2-3 | TRBV2 | - | - | 15 | CASSERRGGTDTQYF | TGTGCCAGCAGTGAAAGGCGCGGGGGCACAGATACGCAGTATTTT
TRBJ1-1 | TRBV21-1 | - | - | 18 | CASSKEEGPSPSNTEAFF | TGTGCCAGCAGCAAAGAAGAGGGTCCATCTCCATCGAACACTGAAGCTTTCTTT
TRBJ1-2 | TRBV11-2 | - | - | 15 | CASSSRPGRGYGYTF | TGTGCCAGCAGCTCTCGACCCGGGCGGGGTTATGGCTACACCTTC
TRBJ1-1 | TRBV24-1 | - | - | 10 | CATRGGATSF | TGTGCCACCAGGGGCGGGGCGACAAGCTTT
TRBJ1-4 | TRBV19 | - | - | 15 | CASSSTGTANEKLFF | TGTGCCAGTAGCAGTACCGGGACGGCTAATGAAAAACTGTTTTTT
TRBJ1-2 | TRBV6-6 | - | - | 11 | CASRVDYGYTF | TGTGCCAGCAGAGTAGACTATGGCTACACCTTC